Reported below is one TCR beta chain. The PCR ran on 60 Vbeta and 13 Jbeta primers. The data were produced by immunoSEQ multiplex PCR, yet TCRdb's version contains in-frame clones alone and is incomplete. The sample lists under 200,000 clones; more than 70% were seen once. The CDR3 sequence is 13 residues long. Germline assignment: CDR1 SEHNR and CDR2 FQNEAQ (reference sequence). Trimming took 2 bases from V and 8 from J, leaving 12 bases between them. The data stem from a study of cytomegalovirus exposure and HLA in healthy donors. The receptor was derived from a male donor in good health and CMV-seronegative. The chain couples TRBV7-9 to TRBJ1-2, with D perhaps matching TRBD1 (5 bases). The sequenced material came from PBMCs. The CDR3 sequence is CASSLTAGRGYTF. Written as DNA, the CDR3 is TGTGCCAGCAGCTTAACAGCAGGGAGGGGCTACACCTTC. Full variable domain (outside the CDR3, taken from reference TRBV7-9 and TRBJ1-2): DTGVSQNPRHKITKRGQNVTFRCDPISEHNRLYWYRQTLGQGPEFLTYFQNEAQLEKSRLLSDRFSAERPKGSFSTLEIQRTEQGDSAMYLCASSLTAGRGYTFGSGTRLTVV.